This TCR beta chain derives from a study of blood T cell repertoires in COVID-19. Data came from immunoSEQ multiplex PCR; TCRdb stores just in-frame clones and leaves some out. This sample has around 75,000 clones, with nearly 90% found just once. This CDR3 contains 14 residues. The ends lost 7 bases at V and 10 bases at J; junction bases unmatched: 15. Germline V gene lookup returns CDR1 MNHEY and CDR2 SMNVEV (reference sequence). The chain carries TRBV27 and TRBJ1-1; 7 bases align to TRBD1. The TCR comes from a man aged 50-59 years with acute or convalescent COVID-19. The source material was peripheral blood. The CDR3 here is CASNSGRQGNGAFF. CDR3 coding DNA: TGTGCCAGCAACAGCGGGCGACAGGGTAATGGAGCTTTCTTT.